This T cell receptor (beta chain) came from a study of T cell responses to AZD1222 COVID-19 vaccine. Across the study: Second-dose recipients at about 4 or about 12 weeks were treated as one pooled group.

Unmatched junction bases numbered 6, after V lost 4 bases and J lost 3 bases. From germline, CDR1 is MGHRA and CDR2 YSYEKL. This CDR3 has 17 amino acids. Worth noting for this clone: Its antigen is not identified.

Produced via immunoSEQ multiplex PCR; TCRdb's table is partial and in-frame only. The profile covers more than 90,000 clones, with about 86% appearing a single time and about 1.5% taken by the ten largest. Overall study findings and caveats: Increased Spike-specific TCR breadth and depth were observed after two AZD1222 doses. At baseline, seropositivity was found in only a handful of AZD1222 recipients. Sampled repertoires all dated from after the peak T cell response.

The clonotype was recovered from an adult in good health. The chain employs TRBV4-1 and TRBJ2-3, with 14 bases aligning to TRBD2. Source: peripheral blood, taken on day 0 of AZD1222 vaccination. Here the CDR3 DNA reads TGCGCCAGCAGCCGGGGACTAGCGGGAGATAGAACAGATACGCAGTATTTT. Residues: CASSRGLAGDRTDTQYF.